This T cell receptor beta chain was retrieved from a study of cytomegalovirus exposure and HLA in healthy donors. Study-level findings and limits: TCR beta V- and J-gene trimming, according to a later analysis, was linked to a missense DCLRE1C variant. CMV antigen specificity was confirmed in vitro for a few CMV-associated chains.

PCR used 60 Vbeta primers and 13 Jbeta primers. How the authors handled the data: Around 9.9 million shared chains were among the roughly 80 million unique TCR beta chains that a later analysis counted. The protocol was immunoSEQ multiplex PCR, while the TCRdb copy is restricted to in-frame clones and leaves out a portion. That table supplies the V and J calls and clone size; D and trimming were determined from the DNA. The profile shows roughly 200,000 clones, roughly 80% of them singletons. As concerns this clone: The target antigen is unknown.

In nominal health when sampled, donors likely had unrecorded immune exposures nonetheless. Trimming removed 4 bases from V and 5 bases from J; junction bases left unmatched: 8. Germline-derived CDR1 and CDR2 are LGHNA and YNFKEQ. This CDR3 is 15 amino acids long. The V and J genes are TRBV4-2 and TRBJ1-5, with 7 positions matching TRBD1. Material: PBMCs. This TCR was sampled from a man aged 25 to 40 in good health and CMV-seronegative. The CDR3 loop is CASSPSRDRDQPQHF. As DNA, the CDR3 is TGTGCCAGCAGCCCCTCCCGAGACAGGGATCAGCCCCAGCATTTT.